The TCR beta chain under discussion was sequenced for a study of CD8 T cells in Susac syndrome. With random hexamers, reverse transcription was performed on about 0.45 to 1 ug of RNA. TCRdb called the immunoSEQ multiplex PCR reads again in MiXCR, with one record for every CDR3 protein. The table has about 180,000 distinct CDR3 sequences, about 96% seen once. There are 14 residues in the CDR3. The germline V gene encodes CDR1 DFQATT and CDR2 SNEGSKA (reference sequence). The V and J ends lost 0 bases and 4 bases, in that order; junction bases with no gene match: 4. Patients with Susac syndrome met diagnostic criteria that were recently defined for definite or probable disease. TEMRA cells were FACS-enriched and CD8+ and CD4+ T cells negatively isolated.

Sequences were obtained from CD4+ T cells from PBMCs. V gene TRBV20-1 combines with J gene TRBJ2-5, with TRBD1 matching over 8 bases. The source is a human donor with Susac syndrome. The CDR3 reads CSARDETGVETQYF. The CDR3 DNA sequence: TGCAGTGCTAGAGATGAGACAGGGGTAGAGACCCAGTACTTC.